This T cell receptor beta chain appears in the sequencing data of a study of T-cell reconstitution after alpha-beta-depleted transplantation in children. The CDR3 is 14 residues long. In germline, CDR1 is SGHVS, CDR2 FNYEAQ. The V end was cut by 0 bases, the J end by 3 bases, with 9 bases between. Findings and limits, study-wide: T-cell counts and diversity at one year following transplant were attributed mainly to newly produced T cells. After transplant, at about two months, alpha-beta T cells were reportedly derived from several hundred expanded graft clones.

The authors prepared the TCRbeta library with unique molecular identifiers. A single record per CDR3 protein comes from TCRdb applying MiXCR to the PCR reads. The sample shows over 150,000 distinct CDR3 sequences, over 8.5% of them seen only once. With regard to this clonotype: What it binds is not known.

This TCR was sampled from a boy aged 2 to 9 with acute myeloid leukemia, due to receive a stem cell transplant. The material sequenced was PBMCs, taken before TCRalphabeta/CD19-depleted stem cell transplant. V gene TRBV7-6 combines with J gene TRBJ2-7; D call uncertain. The CDR3: CASSLATKGYEQYF. For the CDR3, the DNA is TGTGCCAGCAGCTTAGCGACAAAGGGCTACGAGCAGTACTTC.